Here is one TCR beta chain with its context. Isolation of PBMCs gave at least 6.5 million cells per sample. Total RNA was extracted at no less than 6 micrograms per sample. The CDR3 extends over 16 amino acids. Germline CDR1 and CDR2: MNHNY and SVGAGI (reference sequence). Trimming left V 2 bases short and J 6 bases short, with 17 bases between. The use of a sample-barcoded 5' primer and a J-beta primer mix characterized a second PCR of roughly 6 to 11 cycles. TCRdb re-called the 5' RACE reads with MiXCR, one entry per CDR3 protein. The profile covers about 970,000 distinct CDR3 sequences, with roughly 51% appearing a single time and roughly 23% taken by the ten largest. The sample is drawn from a study of blood T cells in healthy people across ages. Study context: Roughly one uniquely barcoded beta molecule per two T cells was captured.

The source material was blood. The chain recombines TRBV6-6 with TRBJ2-1, with D perhaps assigned TRBD1 or TRBD2 (6 bases each). This TCR was sampled from a woman aged 55-69 years in good health. CDR3 nucleotide sequence: TGTGCCAGCAGTTACCGGGGGCAGGGCAGGGTCAATGAGCAGTTCTTC. It specifies CASSYRGQGRVNEQFF.